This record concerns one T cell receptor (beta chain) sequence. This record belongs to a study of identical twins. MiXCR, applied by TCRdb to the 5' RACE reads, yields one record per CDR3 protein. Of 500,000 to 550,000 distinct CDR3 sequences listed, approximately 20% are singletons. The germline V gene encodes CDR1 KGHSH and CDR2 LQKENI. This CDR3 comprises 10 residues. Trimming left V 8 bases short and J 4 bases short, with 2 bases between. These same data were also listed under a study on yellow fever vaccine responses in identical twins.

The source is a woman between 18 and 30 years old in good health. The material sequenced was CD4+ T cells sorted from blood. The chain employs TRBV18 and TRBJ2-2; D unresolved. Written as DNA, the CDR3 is TGTGCCAGCCGCACCGGGGAGCTGTTTTTT. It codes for CASRTGELFF.